One sample yielded the 30 T cell receptor beta chains listed below, sequenced in a study of T cells after yellow fever vaccination. Each CDR3 protein gets one entry after TCRdb re-called the 5' RACE reads with MiXCR. The table has around 400,000 distinct CDR3 sequences, roughly 11% seen once; the top ten hold around 20%. This specimen was PBMCs, taken on the day of the first yellow fever vaccination. Source of these receptors: a man between 18 and 29 years old who received the YFV17D yellow fever vaccine.

This clonotype has just a few counts. The chain couples TRBV19 to TRBJ1-1; D uncertain. The germline V and J ends were trimmed by 9 bases and 2 bases, with 13 bases remaining between them. The CDR3 spans 13 residues. Germline V gene data show CDR1 as LNHDA and CDR2 as SQIVND (reference sequence). CDR3 sequence (DNA): TGTGCCAGCGGACGGAAACTTAACACTGAAGCTTTCTTT. Translating it yields CASGRKLNTEAFF.

This clonotype has just a few counts. The chain recombines TRBV30 with TRBJ2-2; D possibly uses TRBD1 or TRBD2 (5 bases each). The germline gives CDR1 GTSNPN, CDR2 SVGIG (reference sequence). The CDR3 totals 13 residues. V was trimmed by 0 bases and J by 6 bases, leaving 8 bases between them. The CDR3 DNA sequence: TGTGCCTGGAGTGTACGGGACGCCGGGGAGCTGTTTTTT. The encoded protein is CAWSVRDAGELFF.

The rearrangement links TRBV6-1 to TRBJ1-4; D perhaps matches TRBD1 (6 bases). V gave up 6 bases and J gave up 3 bases, with 14 bases separating them. Per germline, CDR1 MNHNS and CDR2 SASEGT. This CDR3 has 15 amino acids. The CDR3 nucleotides read TGTGCCAGCAGCTCTCAGGGGAAGGCTAATGAAAAACTGTTTTTT. This encodes CASSSQGKANEKLFF.

The V gene is TRBV23-1, the J gene TRBJ2-1, with 9 bases identical to TRBD1. TRBV23-1 is placed among ORFs of uncertain function. This CDR3 is 23 amino acids long. V lost 1 base to trimming and J lost 2 bases; unmatched junction nucleotides: 24. CDR3 bases: TGCGCCAGCAGTCAATGGGGACAGGGCTGGCCGGCGGGGGCCGTTATCGCCTACAATGAGCAGTTCTTC. Protein: CASSQWGQGWPAGAVIAYNEQFF.

In its sample, this clonotype was seen a few times. The gene calls are TRBV12-3 or TRBV12-4 and TRBJ1-2; D might be TRBD1 (5 bases). The CDR3 sequence is 11 residues long. Trimming left V 8 bases short and J 7 bases short, with 11 bases between. CDR3 nucleotides: TGTGCCAGCGCTGGGGACGGTGGCTACACCTTC. This encodes CASAGDGGYTF.

This clonotype was observed a few times. J is TRBJ2-5 and V is TRBV20-1, with D perhaps matching TRBD2 (6 bases). The CDR3 sequence is 13 residues long. Trimming removed 6 bases at V and 1 base at J, with 12 bases between. From germline, CDR1 is DFQATT and CDR2 SNEGSKA (reference sequence). CDR3 DNA sequence: TGCAGTGCAACCCTCGGGGGCCAAGAGACCCAGTACTTC. Protein: CSATLGGQETQYF.

The chain has TRBV5-1 and TRBJ2-3; the D gene is possibly TRBD2 (6 bases). V was trimmed by 4 bases and J by 4 bases, leaving 19 bases between them. The CDR3 loop spans 16 amino acids. The V gene's germline CDR1 is SGHRS and CDR2 YFSETQ. The CDR3 coding sequence is TGCGCCAGCAGCCCCACGACTAGGAGGCGAGCAGATACGCAGTATTTT. Protein: CASSPTTRRRADTQYF.

In its sample, this clonotype was seen a few times. The chain couples TRBV2 to TRBJ2-2; TRBD2 matches at 7 bases. V shed 6 bases and J 7 bases; nucleotides not matched to a gene: 8. The germline V gene has CDR1 SNHLY and CDR2 FYNNEI. This CDR3 has 14 amino acids. CDR3 nucleotides: TGTGCCAGCAGAATACGGGGGGTGCTCGGGGAGCTGTTTTTT. This codes for CASRIRGVLGELFF.

Only a few counts were recorded for this clonotype. The CDR3 DNA is TGTGCCAGCAGCTTAGTCGGGGGGCTTCAAGAGACCCAGTACTTC. Residues: CASSLVGGLQETQYF. V usage is TRBV11-2 and J usage is TRBJ2-5; the D gene is possibly TRBD2 (7 bases). The germline gives CDR1 SGHAT, CDR2 FQNNGV. This CDR3 has 15 amino acids. Trimming took off 1 base at V and 2 bases at J, with 11 bases between the two ends.

V and J are TRBV23-1 and TRBJ1-4, with D perhaps TRBD1 (5 bases). TRBV23-1 carries the ORF label, with uncertain function. V lost 4 bases to trimming and J lost 6 bases, with 21 bases between them. The CDR3 totals 17 residues. The DNA of the CDR3 is TGCGCCAGCAGTCTATCGTTATGGTGGGGGGAAGATGAAAAACTGTTTTTT. This translates into CASSLSLWWGEDEKLFF.

The J gene is TRBJ1-4, the V gene TRBV4-3; a weak D match, TRBD1 (5 bases). V was shortened by 0 bases and J by 4 bases, with 9 bases between the two germline ends. The CDR3 covers 15 residues. Germline CDR1 reads LGHNA; CDR2 reads YSLEER. CDR3: CASSQDVGVNEKLFF. The CDR3 nucleotides read TGCGCCAGCAGCCAAGACGTAGGGGTTAATGAAAAACTGTTTTTT.

This chain connects TRBV29-1 to TRBJ2-1, with 10 bases lining up with TRBD2. This CDR3 is built from 14 residues. Germline V lookup: CDR1 SQVTM, CDR2 ANQGSEA. Trimming took 6 bases from V and 8 from J; bases not matched to a gene: 10. CDR3 sequence: CSVTWGLANDEQFF. The CDR3 nucleotides are TGCAGCGTCACGTGGGGACTAGCGAACGATGAGCAGTTCTTC.

This clonotype was detected a few times. The chain is built from TRBV5-1 and TRBJ2-3, with 10 positions matching TRBD1. Germline V lookup: CDR1 SGHRS, CDR2 YFSETQ. Trimming at V came to 0 bases and at J to 2 bases, leaving 3 bases not matched to a gene. The CDR3 has 16 residues. This CDR3 reads CASSLEGQGITDTQYF. The CDR3 DNA follows: TGCGCCAGCAGCTTGGAGGGACAGGGGATCACAGATACGCAGTATTTT. Full variable domain (outside the CDR3, taken from reference TRBV5-1 and TRBJ2-3): KAGVTQTPRYLIKTRGQQVTLSCSPISGHRSVSWYQQTPGQGLQFLFEYFSETQRNKGNFPGRFSGRQFSNSRSEMNVSTLELGDSALYLCASSLEGQGITDTQYFGPGTRLTVL.

J is TRBJ2-5 and V is TRBV18, with 7 nucleotides matching TRBD2. V lost 0 bases and J lost 3; bases outside the gene matches: 4. This CDR3 comprises 15 residues. Germline V lookup: CDR1 KGHSH, CDR2 LQKENI. The CDR3 spells CASSPPLRGEETQYF. DNA of the CDR3: TGTGCCAGCTCACCACCGCTTCGGGGGGAAGAGACCCAGTACTTC.

The chain uses TRBV5-1 and TRBJ1-1; D uncertain. The CDR3 is 14 amino acids. Germline V gene sequence: CDR1 SGHRS, CDR2 YFSETQ. V was shortened by 6 bases and J by 3 bases, with 15 bases between the two germline ends. CDR3 sequence (DNA): TGCGCCAGCACAAGTGGTTTATTGGACACTGAAGCTTTCTTT. This codes for CASTSGLLDTEAFF.

This clonotype was counted many times. The chain couples TRBV7-9 to TRBJ1-4; possibly TRBD1 for D (5 bases). The germline V and J ends were trimmed by 1 base and 5 bases, with 11 bases remaining between them. This CDR3 is 15 amino acids long. The germline V gene has CDR1 SEHNR and CDR2 FQNEAQ (reference sequence). CDR3 protein: CASSLGDSTNEKLFF. For the CDR3, the DNA is TGTGCCAGCAGCTTAGGTGACAGCACGAATGAAAAACTGTTTTTT.

This rearrangement joins TRBV30 to TRBJ2-3; TRBD2 agrees at 8 bases. From germline, CDR1 is GTSNPN and CDR2 SVGIG (reference sequence). The V and J ends lost 1 base and 4 bases, in that order; junction bases with no gene match: 10. This CDR3 spans 16 amino acids. The CDR3 nucleotides are TGTGCCTGGAGTGGAGACACTAGCGGTGTTGCAGATACGCAGTATTTT. This sequence encodes CAWSGDTSGVADTQYF.

The chain carries TRBV11-3 and TRBJ2-1; D may correspond to TRBD1 or TRBD2 (6 bases each). CDR1 and CDR2 from the germline V gene are SGHNT and YENEEA. Trimming took 2 bases from V and 0 from J, leaving 11 bases between them. This CDR3 contains 16 residues. CDR3 loop: CASSLRGTSSYNEQFF. In nucleotides, the CDR3 is TGTGCCAGCAGCTTACGCGGGACAAGCTCCTACAATGAGCAGTTCTTC.

This chain joins TRBV10-3 and TRBJ2-7; weak D call: TRBD1 (5 bases). The CDR3 extends over 11 amino acids. CDR1 is ENHRY and CDR2 is SYGVKD in the germline V gene. Trimming stripped 9 bases from V and 4 bases from J, with 10 bases between. This chain's CDR3 is CAILQDYEQYF. CDR3 bases: TGTGCCATTTTACAGGATTACGAGCAGTACTTC.

This clonotype was counted at least ten times. The V gene is TRBV20-1, the J gene TRBJ2-7, with 9 bases lining up with TRBD1. The CDR3 runs to 12 residues. Germline V lookup: CDR1 DFQATT, CDR2 SNEGSKA (reference sequence). The ends lost 3 bases at V and 8 bases at J; junction bases unmatched: 5. In nucleotides, the CDR3 is TGCAGTGCTAGGGGGACAGGGTTGCAGCAGTACTTC. Amino acid sequence: CSARGTGLQQYF.

This clonotype occurred a few times. This chain uses TRBV6-2 or TRBV6-3 with TRBJ2-7, with 9 bases lining up with TRBD1. The germline gives CDR1 MNHEY, CDR2 SVGEGT. V lost 7 bases, J lost 6 bases, and 7 bases stayed unmatched. The CDR3 has 13 residues. The CDR3 reads CASKWDRVAEQYF. CDR3 coding DNA: TGTGCCAGCAAGTGGGACAGGGTGGCCGAGCAGTACTTC.

CDR3 DNA: TGCGCCAGCAGAGGTGGGAACTCCTACGAGCAGTACTTC. It codes for CASRGGNSYEQYF. The rearrangement uses TRBV10-2 and TRBJ2-7; unclear D gene. From germline, CDR1 is WSHSY and CDR2 SAAADI. Trimming took off 6 bases at V and 0 bases at J, with 9 bases between the two ends. The CDR3 length is 13 residues.

This clonotype has just one count. The chain joins TRBV4-3 to TRBJ1-2; D may be TRBD1 (6 bases). The CDR3 sequence is 13 residues long. Germline V gene sequence: CDR1 LGHNA, CDR2 YSLEER. The V end was cut by 4 bases, the J end by 8 bases, with 14 bases between. CDR3 sequence reads: CASSLLGGRGYTF. The DNA for the CDR3 is TGCGCCAGCAGCCTCCTGGGGGGCAGAGGCTACACCTTC.

In DNA form, the CDR3 reads TGCGCCAGCAGTTCGACAGGGAACGAAGAGACCCAGTACTTC. This codes for CASSSTGNEETQYF. The chain uses TRBV10-2 and TRBJ2-5; 7 bases line up with TRBD1. This CDR3 is built from 14 residues. Trimming removed 5 bases from V and 3 bases from J; junction bases left unmatched: 6. Germline assignment: CDR1 WSHSY and CDR2 SAAADI.

This clonotype was detected many times. The chain recombines TRBV7-7 with TRBJ2-5; TRBD2 might be the D (5 bases). This CDR3 spans 15 amino acids. Germline CDR1 SSHAT, CDR2 FNYEAQ (reference sequence). Trimming took 1 base from V and 7 from J, leaving 16 bases between them. The CDR3 protein is CASSLGYNPGMTQYF. CDR3 coding DNA: TGTGCCAGCAGCTTAGGATACAATCCCGGGATGACCCAGTACTTC.

The V call is TRBV5-1, the J call TRBJ2-1; 8 bases fit TRBD1. CDR3 size: 15 residues. The V and J ends lost 4 bases and 7 bases, in that order; junction bases with no gene match: 10. Germline loops: CDR1 SGHRS, CDR2 YFSETQ. The CDR3 coding sequence is TGCGCCAGCAGCAACACAGGGGGAAAGTGGAATGAGCAGTTCTTC. Translation: CASSNTGGKWNEQFF.

This clonotype was picked up a small number of times. The DNA of the CDR3 is TGCGCCAGCAGATTCAAAGGACGGGGCCCGTACAATGAGCAGTTCTTC. As protein: CASRFKGRGPYNEQFF. The chain recombines TRBV5-1 with TRBJ2-1, with D perhaps assigned TRBD1 or TRBD2 (5 bases each). V lost 5 bases, J lost 4 bases, and 19 bases lay in between. Germline CDR1 SGHRS, CDR2 YFSETQ. The CDR3 is 16 residues long.

This chain joins TRBV5-1 and TRBJ2-2; 8 bases agree with TRBD1. This CDR3 has 16 residues. Looked up from germline, CDR1 is SGHRS and CDR2 is YFSETQ. V dropped 8 bases and J dropped 1; count of bases not matched to a gene: 10. The CDR3 region is CASIQDRVENTGELFF. In DNA, the CDR3 is TGCGCCAGTATTCAGGACAGGGTGGAGAACACCGGGGAGCTGTTTTTT.

This clonotype has only a few counts. The chain is built from TRBV5-6 and TRBJ2-7; 12 nucleotides align to TRBD1. CDR1 and CDR2 (germline): SGHDT, YYEEEE. V trimming: 4 bases; J trimming: 1 base; junction bases outside the gene matches: 9. The CDR3 is made up of 17 amino acids. This CDR3 is CASSGTGGASLSYEQYF. The DNA for the CDR3 is TGTGCCAGCAGCGGGACAGGGGGCGCGTCCCTTTCCTACGAGCAGTACTTC.

In its sample, this clonotype was seen a few times. J is TRBJ2-6 and V is TRBV12-3 or TRBV12-4; no firm D call. The germline V and J ends were trimmed by 3 bases and 4 bases, with 10 bases remaining between them. This CDR3 has 15 amino acids. CDR3 sequence (DNA): TGTGCCAGCAGTTTTGGGCCGATCGGGGCCAACGTCCTGACTTTC. Translated: CASSFGPIGANVLTF.